These 2 T cell receptor beta chains share one sample of origin, sequenced in a study of graft-versus-host responses after intestinal transplantation listed by TCRdb under 2021. The library was obtained by the immunoSEQ multiplex PCR assay. TCRdb re-hosts the immuneACCESS table, in-frame sequences only. Its copies lack some clones; in the studies checked, an unresolved V gene accounts for under half of them, and the cause for the rest is not known. Within this sample are around 89,000 clones, with approximately 90% of them counted one time only. The ten largest clones take up around 0.36% of the sample. The sample's time point label, decoded: cells obtained before transplantation from donor or recipient. For these TCRs, the target antigens are not known. The source was unstimulated CD8+ T cells sorted from spleen or lymph node cells, collected before transplant. The receptor set was obtained from a human donor who was the organ donor for an intestinal transplant.

This chain joins TRBV5-5 and TRBJ2-7; 10 positions match TRBD1. Per the germline V gene, CDR1 is SGHKS and CDR2 is YYEKEE (reference sequence). V lost 6 bases, J lost 2 bases, and 8 bases stayed unmatched. This CDR3 is 15 amino acids long. Here the CDR3 reads CASIKGDRGAYEQYF. The CDR3 nucleotides are TGTGCCAGCATCAAGGGGGACAGGGGAGCCTACGAGCAGTACTTC.

The chain couples TRBV30 to TRBJ1-1; a weak D match, TRBD1 (5 bases). The CDR3 is made up of 13 amino acids. The germline V gene encodes CDR1 GTSNPN and CDR2 SVGIG (reference sequence). With 5 bases removed from V and 3 bases from J, the gap between germline ends came to 13 bases. CDR3: CAWATALYTEAFF. CDR3 DNA sequence: TGTGCCTGGGCGACAGCCCTCTACACTGAAGCTTTCTTT.